The entry below gives a single T cell receptor (beta chain) sequence along with its context. These data belong to a study of patients and donors after allogeneic stem cell transplantation. A single record per CDR3 protein comes from TCRdb applying MiXCR to the RT-PCR reads. The repertoire holds around 200,000 distinct CDR3 sequences, with 38% as singletons. Germline CDR1 and CDR2: LGHDT and YNNKEL (reference sequence). The CDR3 is made up of 19 amino acids. V lost 1 base and J 4 bases, leaving 25 bases between the germline ends. The TCR sequence derives from a human donor who was either an allogeneic HSCT recipient or a stem cell or donor lymphocyte infusion donor (not recorded which). It is not recorded whose cells these are; they may come from a transplant donor. Source material: blood, either unsorted or a sorted T cell fraction (not recorded which). The chain has TRBV3-1 and TRBJ1-1, with D possibly being TRBD1 (6 bases). CDR3 protein: CASSQGPLNRVQVGTEAFF. CDR3 sequence (DNA): TGTGCCAGCAGCCAAGGCCCCTTGAACAGGGTTCAGGTGGGCACTGAAGCTTTCTTT.